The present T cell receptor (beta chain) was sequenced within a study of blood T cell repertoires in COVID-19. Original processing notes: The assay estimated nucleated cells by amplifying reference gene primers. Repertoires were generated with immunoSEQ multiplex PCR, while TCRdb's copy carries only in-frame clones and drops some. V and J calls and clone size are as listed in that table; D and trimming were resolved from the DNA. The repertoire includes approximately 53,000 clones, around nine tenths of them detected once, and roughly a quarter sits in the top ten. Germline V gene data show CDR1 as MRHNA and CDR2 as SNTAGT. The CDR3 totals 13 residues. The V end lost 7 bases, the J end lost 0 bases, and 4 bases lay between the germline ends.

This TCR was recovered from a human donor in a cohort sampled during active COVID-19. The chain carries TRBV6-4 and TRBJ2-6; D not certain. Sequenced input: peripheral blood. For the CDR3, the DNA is TGTGCCAGCACCAACTCTGGGGCCAACGTCCTGACTTTC. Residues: CASTNSGANVLTF.